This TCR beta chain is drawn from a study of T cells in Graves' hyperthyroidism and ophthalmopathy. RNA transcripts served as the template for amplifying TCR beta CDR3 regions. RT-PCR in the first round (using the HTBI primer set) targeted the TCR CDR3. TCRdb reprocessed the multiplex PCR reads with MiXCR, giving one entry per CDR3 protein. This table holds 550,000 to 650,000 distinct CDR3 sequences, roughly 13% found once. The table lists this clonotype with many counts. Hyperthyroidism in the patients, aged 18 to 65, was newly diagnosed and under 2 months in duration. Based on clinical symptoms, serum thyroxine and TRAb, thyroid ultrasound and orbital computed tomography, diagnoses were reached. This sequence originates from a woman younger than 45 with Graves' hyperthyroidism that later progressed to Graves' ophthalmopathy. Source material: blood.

CDR3 region: CASSVRSEQYF. CDR3 in DNA: TGTGCCAGCAGTGTCAGGTCCGAGCAGTACTTC. The rearrangement uses TRBV2 and TRBJ2-7; D remains unclear. Germline V CDR1 and CDR2: SNHLY, FYNNEI. V was shortened by 4 bases and J by 6 bases, with 7 bases between the two germline ends. There are 11 residues in the CDR3.